This TCR beta chain comes out of a study of T cell responses to AZD1222 COVID-19 vaccine. This CDR3 contains 13 residues. CDR1 and CDR2 (germline): SGHDT, YYEEEE. V shed 6 bases and J shed 2 bases, with 11 bases lying between them. TCRdb's table, derived via immunoSEQ multiplex PCR, lists solely in-frame clones and lacks some. The profile shows 96,000 or so clones, 89% of them singletons. The clonotype was recovered from an adult in good health. Sequencing was performed on peripheral blood, taken on day 0 of AZD1222 vaccination. The chain carries TRBV5-6 and TRBJ2-5; perhaps D is TRBD1 or TRBD2 (5 bases each). Here the CDR3 DNA reads TGTGCCAGCAACGCCGGGACGCAAGAGACCCAGTACTTC. It is translated as CASNAGTQETQYF.